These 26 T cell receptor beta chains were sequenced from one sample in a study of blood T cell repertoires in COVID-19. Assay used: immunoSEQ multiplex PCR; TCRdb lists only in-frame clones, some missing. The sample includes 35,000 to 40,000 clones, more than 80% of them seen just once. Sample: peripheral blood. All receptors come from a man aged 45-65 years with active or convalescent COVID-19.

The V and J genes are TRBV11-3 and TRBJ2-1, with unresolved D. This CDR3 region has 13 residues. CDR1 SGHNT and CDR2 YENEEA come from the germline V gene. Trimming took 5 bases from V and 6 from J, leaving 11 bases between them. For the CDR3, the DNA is TGTGCCAGCAGCCCTATCGGCGGCAATGAGCAGTTCTTC. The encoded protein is CASSPIGGNEQFF.

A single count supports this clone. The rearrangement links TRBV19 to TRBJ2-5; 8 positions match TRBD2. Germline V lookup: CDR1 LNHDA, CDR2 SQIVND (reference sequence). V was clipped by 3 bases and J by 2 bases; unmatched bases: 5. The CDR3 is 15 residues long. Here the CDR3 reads CASSMAGGTQETQYF. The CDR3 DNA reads TGTGCCAGTAGTATGGCGGGGGGCACGCAAGAGACCCAGTACTTC.

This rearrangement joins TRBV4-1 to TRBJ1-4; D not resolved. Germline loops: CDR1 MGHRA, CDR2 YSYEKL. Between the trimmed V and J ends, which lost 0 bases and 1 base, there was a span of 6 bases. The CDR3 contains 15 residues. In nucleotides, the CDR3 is TGCGCCAGCAGCCAAGATTCCGGAACTAATGAAAAACTGTTTTTT. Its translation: CASSQDSGTNEKLFF.

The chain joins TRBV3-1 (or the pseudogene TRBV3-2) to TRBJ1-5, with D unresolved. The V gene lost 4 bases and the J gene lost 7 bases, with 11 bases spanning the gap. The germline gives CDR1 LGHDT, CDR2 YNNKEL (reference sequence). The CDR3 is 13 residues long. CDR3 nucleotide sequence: TGTGCCAGCAGCCGAGGTACTCGGCAGCCCCAGCATTTT. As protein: CASSRGTRQPQHF.

The CDR3 nucleotides are TGTGCCAGCAGCCCATCGGACAGGGCAAACTATGGCTACACCTTC. Amino acid sequence: CASSPSDRANYGYTF. The gene calls are TRBV2 and TRBJ1-2, with 8 bases lining up with TRBD1. J gave up 2 bases and V 6 bases, and 8 bases lay outside the gene matches. There are 15 residues in the CDR3. Looked up from germline, CDR1 is SNHLY and CDR2 is FYNNEI.

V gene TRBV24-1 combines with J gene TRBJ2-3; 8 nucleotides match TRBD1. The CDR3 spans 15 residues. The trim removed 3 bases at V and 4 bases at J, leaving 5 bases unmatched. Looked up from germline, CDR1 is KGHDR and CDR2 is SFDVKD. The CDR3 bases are TGTGCCACCAGTGATCCCGGACAGGGTTCAGATACGCAGTATTTT. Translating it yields CATSDPGQGSDTQYF.

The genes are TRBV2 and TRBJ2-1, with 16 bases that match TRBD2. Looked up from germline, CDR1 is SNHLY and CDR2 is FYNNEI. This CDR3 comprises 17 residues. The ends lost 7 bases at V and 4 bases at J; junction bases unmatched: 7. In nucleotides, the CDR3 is TGTGCCAGCACTGGGACTAGCGGGGGGGCCGGGTACAATGAGCAGTTCTTC. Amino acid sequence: CASTGTSGGAGYNEQFF.

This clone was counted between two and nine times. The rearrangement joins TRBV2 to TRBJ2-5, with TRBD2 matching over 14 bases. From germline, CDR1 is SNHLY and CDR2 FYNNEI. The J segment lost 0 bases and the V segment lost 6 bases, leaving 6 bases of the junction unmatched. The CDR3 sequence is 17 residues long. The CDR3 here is CASSETSGGGYQETQYF. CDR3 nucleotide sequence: TGTGCCAGCAGCGAGACTAGCGGGGGGGGGTACCAAGAGACCCAGTACTTC.

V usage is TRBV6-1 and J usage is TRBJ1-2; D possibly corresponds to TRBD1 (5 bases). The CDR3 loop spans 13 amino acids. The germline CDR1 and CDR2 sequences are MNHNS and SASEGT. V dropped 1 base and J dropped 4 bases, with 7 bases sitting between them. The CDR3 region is CASSEVGGYGYTF. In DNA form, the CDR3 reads TGTGCCAGCAGTGAAGTGGGGGGCTATGGCTACACCTTC.

The CDR3: CASSLGAGGDNEQFF. In nucleotides, the CDR3 is TGTGCCAGCAGCTTGGGAGCGGGGGGGGACAATGAGCAGTTCTTC. The gene calls are TRBV7-9 and TRBJ2-1; TRBD2 matches at 10 bases. Trimming cost V 3 bases and J 5 bases; bases outside gene matches: 4. CDR1 and CDR2 from the germline V gene are SEHNR and FQNEAQ (reference sequence). CDR3 size: 15 residues.

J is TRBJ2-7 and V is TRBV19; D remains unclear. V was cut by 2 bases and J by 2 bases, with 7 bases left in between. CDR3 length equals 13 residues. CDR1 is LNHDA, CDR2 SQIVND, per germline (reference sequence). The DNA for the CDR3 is TGTGCCAGTAGTATAAACACCCCCTACGAGCAGTACTTC. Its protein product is CASSINTPYEQYF.

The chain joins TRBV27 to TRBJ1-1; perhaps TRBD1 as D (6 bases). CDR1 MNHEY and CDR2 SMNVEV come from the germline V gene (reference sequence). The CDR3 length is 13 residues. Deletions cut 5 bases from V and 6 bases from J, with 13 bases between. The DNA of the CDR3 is TGTGCCAGCAGTCCGACAGGAATCTCTGAAGCTTTCTTT. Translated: CASSPTGISEAFF.

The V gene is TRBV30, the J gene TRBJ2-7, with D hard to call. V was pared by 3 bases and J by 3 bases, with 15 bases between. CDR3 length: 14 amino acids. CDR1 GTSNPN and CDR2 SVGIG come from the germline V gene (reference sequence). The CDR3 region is CAWSRSLGFYEQYF. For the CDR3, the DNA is TGTGCCTGGAGCCGGAGCCTCGGTTTCTACGAGCAGTACTTC.

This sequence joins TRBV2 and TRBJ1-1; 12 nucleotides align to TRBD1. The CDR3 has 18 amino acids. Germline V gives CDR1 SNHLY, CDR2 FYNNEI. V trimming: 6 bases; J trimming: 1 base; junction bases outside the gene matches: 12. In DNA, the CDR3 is TGTGCCAGCAGCACCAACCGGGACAGGGGGCTACGGAACACTGAAGCTTTCTTT. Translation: CASSTNRDRGLRNTEAFF.

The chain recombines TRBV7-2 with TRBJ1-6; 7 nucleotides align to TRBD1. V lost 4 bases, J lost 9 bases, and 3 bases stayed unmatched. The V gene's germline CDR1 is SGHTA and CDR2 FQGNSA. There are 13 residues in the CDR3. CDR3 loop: CASSYRGGSPLHF. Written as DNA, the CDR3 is TGTGCCAGCAGCTACAGGGGAGGTTCACCCCTCCACTTT.

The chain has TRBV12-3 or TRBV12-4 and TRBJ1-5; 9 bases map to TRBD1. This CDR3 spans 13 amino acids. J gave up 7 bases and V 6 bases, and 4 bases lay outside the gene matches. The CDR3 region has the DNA TGTGCCAGCAGGGGACAGGGAAACCAGCCCCAGCATTTT. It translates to CASRGQGNQPQHF.

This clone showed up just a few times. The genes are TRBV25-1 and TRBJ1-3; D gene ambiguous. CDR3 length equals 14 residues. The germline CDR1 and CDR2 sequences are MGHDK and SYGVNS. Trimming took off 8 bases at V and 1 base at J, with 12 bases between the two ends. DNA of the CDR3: TGTGCCAGCGGCACCGGGAATTCTGGAAACACCATATATTTT. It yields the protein CASGTGNSGNTIYF.

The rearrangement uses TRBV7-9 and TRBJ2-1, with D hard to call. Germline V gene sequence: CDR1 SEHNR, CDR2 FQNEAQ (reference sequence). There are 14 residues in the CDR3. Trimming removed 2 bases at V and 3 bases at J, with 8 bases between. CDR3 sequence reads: CASSLSASYNEQFF. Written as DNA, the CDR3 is TGTGCCAGCAGCTTATCAGCTAGCTACAATGAGCAGTTCTTC.

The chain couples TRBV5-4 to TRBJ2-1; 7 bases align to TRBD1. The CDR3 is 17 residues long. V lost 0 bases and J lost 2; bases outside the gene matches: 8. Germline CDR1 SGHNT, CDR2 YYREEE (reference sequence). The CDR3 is CASSLERPGTAYNEQFF. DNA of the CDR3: TGTGCCAGCAGCTTGGAACGCCCCGGGACAGCCTACAATGAGCAGTTCTTC.

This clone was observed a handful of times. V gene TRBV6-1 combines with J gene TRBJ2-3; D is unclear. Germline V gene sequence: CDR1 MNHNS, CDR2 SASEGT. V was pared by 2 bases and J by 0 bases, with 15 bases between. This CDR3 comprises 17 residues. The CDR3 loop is CASSEFTVGTSTDTQYF. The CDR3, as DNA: TGTGCCAGCAGTGAATTTACAGTGGGCACTAGCACAGATACGCAGTATTTT.

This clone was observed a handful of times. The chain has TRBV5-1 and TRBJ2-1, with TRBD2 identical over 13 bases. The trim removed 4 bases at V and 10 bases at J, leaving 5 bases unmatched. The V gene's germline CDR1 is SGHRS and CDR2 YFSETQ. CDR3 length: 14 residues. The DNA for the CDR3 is TGCGCCAGCAGCAGACTAGCGGGGGGCAGCGAGCAGTTCTTC. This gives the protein CASSRLAGGSEQFF.

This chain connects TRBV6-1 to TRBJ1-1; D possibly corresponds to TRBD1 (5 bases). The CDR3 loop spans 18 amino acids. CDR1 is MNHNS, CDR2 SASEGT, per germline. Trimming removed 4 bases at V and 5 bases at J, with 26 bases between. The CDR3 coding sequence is TGTGCCAGCAGTGGAAGTGGGAGGGGCCGTATACTTATGACTGAAGCTTTCTTT. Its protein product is CASSGSGRGRILMTEAFF.

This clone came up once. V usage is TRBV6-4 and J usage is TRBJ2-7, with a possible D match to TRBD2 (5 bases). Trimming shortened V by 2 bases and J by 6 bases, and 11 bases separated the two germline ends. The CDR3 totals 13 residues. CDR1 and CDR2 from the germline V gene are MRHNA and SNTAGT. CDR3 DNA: TGTGCCAGCAGTGACACCACCACTAGCGAGCAGTACTTC. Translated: CASSDTTTSEQYF.

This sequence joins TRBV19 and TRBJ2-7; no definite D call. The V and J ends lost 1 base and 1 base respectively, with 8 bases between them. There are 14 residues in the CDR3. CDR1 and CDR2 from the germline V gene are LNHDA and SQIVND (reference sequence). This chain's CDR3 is CASSIVGGSYEQYF. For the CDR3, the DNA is TGTGCCAGTAGTATAGTCGGCGGATCCTACGAGCAGTACTTC.

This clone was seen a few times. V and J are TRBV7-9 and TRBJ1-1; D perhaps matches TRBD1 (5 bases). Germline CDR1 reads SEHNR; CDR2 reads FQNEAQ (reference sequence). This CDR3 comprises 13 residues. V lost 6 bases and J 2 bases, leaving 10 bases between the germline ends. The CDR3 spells CASSLDTNTEAFF. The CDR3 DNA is TGTGCCAGCAGTTTGGACACTAACACTGAAGCTTTCTTT.

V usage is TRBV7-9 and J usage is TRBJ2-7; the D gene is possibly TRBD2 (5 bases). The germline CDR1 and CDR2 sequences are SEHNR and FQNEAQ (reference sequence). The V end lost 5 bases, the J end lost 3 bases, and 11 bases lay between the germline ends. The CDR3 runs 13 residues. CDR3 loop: CASSPGRGYEQYF. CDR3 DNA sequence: TGTGCCAGCAGCCCCGGACGGGGCTACGAGCAGTACTTC.